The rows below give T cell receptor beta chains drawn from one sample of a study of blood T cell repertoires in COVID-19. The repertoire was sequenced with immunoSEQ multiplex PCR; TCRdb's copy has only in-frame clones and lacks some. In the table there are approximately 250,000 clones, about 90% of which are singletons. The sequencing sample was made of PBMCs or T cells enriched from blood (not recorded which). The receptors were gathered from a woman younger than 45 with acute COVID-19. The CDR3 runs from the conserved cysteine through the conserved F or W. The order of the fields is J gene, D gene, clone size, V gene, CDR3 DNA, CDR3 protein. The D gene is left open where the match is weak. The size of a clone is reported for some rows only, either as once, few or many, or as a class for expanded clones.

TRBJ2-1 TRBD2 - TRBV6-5 TGTGCCAGCAGCGCGGGACTAGCGTTTTACAATGAGCAGTTCTTC CASSAGLAFYNEQFF
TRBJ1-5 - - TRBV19 TGTGCCAGTAGTCAGGGTCCTTCGAATCAGCCCCAGCATTTT CASSQGPSNQPQHF
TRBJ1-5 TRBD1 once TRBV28 TGTGCCAGCAGTTTTAGGGGGCGCATAAGCAATCAGCCCCAGCATTTT CASSFRGRISNQPQHF
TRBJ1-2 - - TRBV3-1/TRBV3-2 TGTGCCAGCAGCCACAGTTATCGGACGGAGGATGGCTACACCTTC CASSHSYRTEDGYTF
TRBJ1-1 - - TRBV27 TGTGCCAGCAGTCCCCTAACAGGGCTGAACACTGAAGCTTTCTTT CASSPLTGLNTEAFF
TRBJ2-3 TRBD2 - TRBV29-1 TGCAGCGTACCGGGACTAGCGGGAGGCACAGATACGCAGTATTTT CSVPGLAGGTDTQYF
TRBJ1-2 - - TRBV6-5 TGTGCCAGCAGGGAGACAGCTCAATGGGGCTATGGCTACACCTTC CASRETAQWGYGYTF
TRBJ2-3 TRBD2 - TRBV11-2 TGTGCCAGCAGCTTTGATCTTAGCGGGAGGGTGCAAGATACGCAGTATTTT CASSFDLSGRVQDTQYF
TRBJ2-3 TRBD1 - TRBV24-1 TGTGCCACTTCAAACAGGGGAGGCACAGATACGCAGTATTTT CATSNRGGTDTQYF
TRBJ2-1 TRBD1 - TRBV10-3 TGTGCCATCAGTGAGGACAGGGCTGGTGAGCAGTTCTTC CAISEDRAGEQFF
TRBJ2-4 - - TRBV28 TGTGCCAGCAGTTCCGCGGGACCCCAAAACATTCAGTACTTC CASSSAGPQNIQYF
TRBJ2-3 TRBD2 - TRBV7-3 TGTGCCAGCAGCCCGGGAACTAGCGGAGAGGGGGATACGCAGTATTTT CASSPGTSGEGDTQYF
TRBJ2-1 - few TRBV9 TGTGCCAGCAGCGTAGCTACGAATGAGCAGTTCTTC CASSVATNEQFF
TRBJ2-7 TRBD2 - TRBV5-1 TGCGCCAGCAGCCCCACTAGCGGGCCCTCCTACGAGCAGTACTTC CASSPTSGPSYEQYF
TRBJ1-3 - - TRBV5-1 TGCGCCAGCAGCTTGGCCGGGGACTCTGGAAACACCATATATTTT CASSLAGDSGNTIYF
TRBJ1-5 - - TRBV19 TGTGCCACTCAGGGGCTCCTCGGTTATAGCAATCAGCCCCAGCATTTT CATQGLLGYSNQPQHF